This T cell receptor (beta chain) was profiled in a study of cytomegalovirus exposure and HLA in healthy donors. On the study more broadly: The approximately 710 first-cohort repertoires and the 120 or so validation repertoires shared the same platform, a later analysis reported.

The CDR3 spans 14 residues. Germline CDR1 SGHRS, CDR2 YFSETQ. Trimming took 4 bases from V and 2 from J, leaving 12 bases between them. Assay: immunoSEQ multiplex PCR; the TCRdb copy retains only in-frame clones and omits some. In the table there are tens of thousands of clones, just over 90% of which are singletons. The chain joins TRBV5-1 to TRBJ1-1, with D maybe TRBD1 (6 bases). Specimen: PBMCs. The sequence derives from a man aged 25-45 years in good health and CMV-seronegative. CDR3 protein: CASSVTGRNTEAFF. CDR3 nucleotides: TGCGCCAGCAGCGTGACAGGCCGCAACACTGAAGCTTTCTTT.